Below, 29 T cell receptor beta chains from the same sample are listed, as sequenced in a study of Ad26.COV2.S vaccination and SARS-CoV-2 variants. Treatment defined: around 19 received Ad26.COV2.S at low or high dose, single or two shots; 5 received placebo; per-sample allocation not given. Collection of the samples took place on day 63 after the first injection of vaccine or placebo. Sequenced by immunoSEQ multiplex PCR; TCRdb stores in-frame clones only, minus some. The table has some 400,000 clones, around 89% seen once. The sequencing here drew on peripheral blood, taken in a trial of Ad26.COV2.S vaccine versus placebo. The receptors come from a person between 18 and 59 years old who received the Ad26.COV2.S COVID-19 vaccine or a placebo.

V usage is TRBV6-1 and J usage is TRBJ1-2; D not certain. The V end was cut by 3 bases, the J end by 4 bases, with 9 bases between. Germline loops: CDR1 MNHNS, CDR2 SASEGT. This CDR3 has 13 residues. CDR3 nucleotide sequence: TGTGCCAGCAGTGAGGACGGAACCTATGGCTACACCTTC. This encodes CASSEDGTYGYTF.

The gene calls are TRBV7-2 and TRBJ2-7, with 11 bases identical to TRBD2. This CDR3 is 16 amino acids long. Trimming removed 3 bases from V and 7 bases from J; junction bases left unmatched: 11. The germline V gene encodes CDR1 SGHTA and CDR2 FQGNSA. Here the CDR3 DNA reads TGTGCCAGCAGCTTGACACCGGGACTAGCGGTACGAGAGCAGTACTTC. Translating gives CASSLTPGLAVREQYF.

This chain links TRBV9 with TRBJ2-5, with a weak D call TRBD2 (6 bases). V lost 5 bases, J lost 5 bases, and 13 bases lay in between. The CDR3 extends over 13 amino acids. Per germline, CDR1 SGDLS and CDR2 YYNGEE. The CDR3 coding sequence is TGTGCCAGCAGTACGGGAGTAGGGGAGACCCAGTACTTC. It specifies CASSTGVGETQYF.

The chain uses TRBV6-6 and TRBJ2-5; tentative D call: TRBD2 (5 bases). Germline V gene sequence: CDR1 MNHNY, CDR2 SVGAGI (reference sequence). The CDR3 contains 15 residues. Trimming pared 4 bases from V and 3 bases from J, leaving 15 bases between. CDR3: CASSSRESSKETQYF. The DNA of the CDR3 is TGTGCCAGCAGTTCGAGGGAGAGTTCGAAAGAGACCCAGTACTTC.

The chain combines TRBV4-1 with TRBJ2-5, with 12 bases that match TRBD2. Germline CDR1 reads MGHRA; CDR2 reads YSYEKL. This CDR3 comprises 17 residues. Trimming took 3 bases from V and 5 from J; bases not matched to a gene: 10. The CDR3 is CASSHLGLAGHEETQYF. The CDR3 coding sequence is TGCGCCAGCAGCCACTTAGGACTAGCGGGGCATGAGGAGACCCAGTACTTC.

This sequence joins TRBV28 and TRBJ1-4; 7 nucleotides align to TRBD1. The CDR3 totals 12 residues. The V and J ends lost 8 bases and 8 bases, in that order; junction bases with no gene match: 5. Germline V gene data show CDR1 as MDHEN and CDR2 as SYDVKM. This chain's CDR3 is CASGTGVEKLFF. Written as DNA, the CDR3 is TGTGCCAGCGGAACAGGGGTAGAAAAACTGTTTTTT.

The V gene is TRBV7-3, the J gene TRBJ2-5, with unresolved D. Germline loops: CDR1 SGHTA, CDR2 FQGTGA. With 5 bases removed from V and 0 bases from J, the gap between germline ends came to 13 bases. The length of the CDR3 is 15 residues. The CDR3 spells CASSPHIRHQETQYF. CDR3 DNA: TGTGCCAGCAGCCCCCACATTCGTCACCAAGAGACCCAGTACTTC.

The rearrangement uses TRBV6-5 and TRBJ1-4, with 10 bases identical to TRBD1. With V trimmed by 8 bases and J by 6 bases, 9 bases remained unmatched. Germline V gene data show CDR1 as MNHEY and CDR2 as SVGAGI. The CDR3 runs to 15 residues. CDR3 nucleotides: TGTGCCAGCGGTTGGCGGACAGGGGGTGATGAAAAACTGTTTTTT. Its protein is CASGWRTGGDEKLFF.

The gene calls are TRBV28 and TRBJ2-3, with 10 bases aligning to TRBD1. The CDR3 extends over 16 amino acids. Germline CDR1 MDHEN, CDR2 SYDVKM. The V and J ends lost 1 base and 4 bases, in that order; junction bases with no gene match: 5. CDR3 bases: TGTGCCAGCAGTTTATTCCCCGGACAGGGGGCAGATACGCAGTATTTT. Its protein is CASSLFPGQGADTQYF.

The genes are TRBV18 and TRBJ2-5, with D possibly called TRBD1 or TRBD2 (5 bases each). The length of the CDR3 is 14 residues. V lost 2 bases to trimming and J lost 4 bases, with 11 bases between them. CDR1 and CDR2 (germline): KGHSH, LQKENI. The CDR3 here is CASSPEGDGETQYF. CDR3 in DNA: TGTGCCAGCTCACCAGAAGGGGACGGAGAGACCCAGTACTTC.

V usage is TRBV5-4 and J usage is TRBJ2-2, with 7 bases identical to TRBD2. CDR3 length: 14 residues. After removal of 0 bases from V and 6 bases from J, the junction contained 2 bases not matched to a gene. The germline CDR1 and CDR2 sequences are SGHNT and YYREEE (reference sequence). CDR3 sequence (DNA): TGTGCCAGCAGCTTGGGCGGGAGTTCCGGGGAGCTGTTTTTT. Translation: CASSLGGSSGELFF.

V and J are TRBV5-4 and TRBJ2-5; D is undetermined. The V end lost 2 bases, the J end lost 5 bases, and 7 bases lay between the germline ends. CDR1 is SGHNT and CDR2 is YYREEE in the germline V gene (reference sequence). This CDR3 has 12 residues. For the CDR3, the DNA is TGTGCCAGCAGCTTCTCCGCGGAGACCCAGTACTTC. It codes for CASSFSAETQYF.

The chain joins TRBV10-3 to TRBJ2-1; D is tentatively TRBD1 or TRBD2 (5 bases each). V lost 6 bases and J 6 bases, leaving 15 bases between the germline ends. From germline, CDR1 is ENHRY and CDR2 SYGVKD. The CDR3 is 14 residues long. The CDR3 DNA sequence: TGTGCCATCAGGGGGGAGCTAGTGAGCAATGAGCAGTTCTTC. Its translation: CAIRGELVSNEQFF.

A single count supports this clone. J is TRBJ1-6 and V is TRBV9, with 7 bases fitting TRBD1. The CDR3 has 15 residues. Germline V lookup: CDR1 SGDLS, CDR2 YYNGEE. Trimming at V came to 0 bases and at J to 10 bases, leaving 7 bases not matched to a gene. The CDR3 DNA sequence: TGTGCCAGCAGCGTAGCTGACAGGGCGGGGTCACCCCTCCACTTT. Translating gives CASSVADRAGSPLHF.

This clone was found a few times. The chain employs TRBV27 and TRBJ2-2; 8 positions match TRBD1. The CDR3 extends over 15 amino acids. Germline CDR1 is MNHEY and CDR2 is SMNVEV (reference sequence). Trimming at V came to 7 bases and at J to 6 bases, leaving 10 bases not matched to a gene. The CDR3, as DNA: TGTGCCAGCACCTTCTGGACAGGGAAGGCCGGGGAGCTGTTTTTT. This gives the protein CASTFWTGKAGELFF.

V usage is TRBV6-1 and J usage is TRBJ2-5, with no clear D. The germline CDR1 and CDR2 sequences are MNHNS and SASEGT. V dropped 2 bases and J dropped 6 bases, with 10 bases sitting between them. CDR3 length: 13 amino acids. CDR3 bases: TGTGCCAGCAGTGAATCTCTCTGGAAGACCCAGTACTTC. Encoded protein: CASSESLWKTQYF.

The gene calls are TRBV24-1 and TRBJ1-2, with D tentatively TRBD1 (5 bases). V lost 5 bases and J lost 8, with 14 bases in between. This CDR3 region has 13 residues. The germline V gene encodes CDR1 KGHDR and CDR2 SFDVKD. CDR3 loop: CATSGGLLEGYTF. The CDR3 DNA reads as TGTGCCACCAGTGGGGGCCTACTTGAGGGCTACACCTTC.

This clone occurred a few times. The V gene is TRBV4-2, the J gene TRBJ2-1; 8 nucleotides match TRBD1. The CDR3 consists of 15 residues. V trimming: 4 bases; J trimming: 9 bases; junction bases outside the gene matches: 11. The germline V gene has CDR1 LGHNA and CDR2 YNFKEQ. The chain's CDR3 is CASSRDPGQAFEQFF. For the CDR3, the DNA is TGTGCCAGCAGCCGTGACCCGGGACAGGCTTTTGAGCAGTTCTTC.

This clone was detected once. The chain uses TRBV27 and TRBJ2-7; D possibly corresponds to TRBD2 (6 bases). Trimming left V 3 bases short and J 5 bases short, with 8 bases between. Germline V CDR1 and CDR2: MNHEY, SMNVEV (reference sequence). CDR3 length: 12 amino acids. For the CDR3, the DNA is TGTGCCAGCAGTTTTGCGGGGAACGAGCAGTACTTC. As protein: CASSFAGNEQYF.

This clone was seen a few times. V and J are TRBV11-2 and TRBJ2-7, with 11 bases lining up with TRBD2. J gave up 0 bases and V 2 bases, and 3 bases lay outside the gene matches. This CDR3 is built from 16 residues. Germline CDR1 and CDR2: SGHAT and FQNNGV. CDR3 in DNA: TGTGCCAGCAGCTTAAGTAGCGGGAGGGCCTCCTACGAGCAGTACTTC. Amino acids: CASSLSSGRASYEQYF.

V and J are TRBV2 and TRBJ1-2, with D hard to call. The germline V and J ends were trimmed by 2 bases and 2 bases, with 6 bases remaining between them. CDR3 size: 13 residues. Germline V gives CDR1 SNHLY, CDR2 FYNNEI. This CDR3 is CASSESVNYGYTF. The CDR3 nucleotides are TGTGCCAGCAGTGAATCCGTAAACTATGGCTACACCTTC.

In this sample, this clone turned up once. The chain has TRBV3-1 (or the pseudogene TRBV3-2) and TRBJ2-3, with 10 bases aligning to TRBD2. This CDR3 has 14 amino acids. J lost 7 bases, V lost 4 bases, and 5 bases had no gene match. Per germline, CDR1 LGHDT and CDR2 YNNKEL (reference sequence). DNA for the CDR3: TGTGCCAGCAGCCGAGCGGGAGGGCGAAATACGCAGTATTTT. Protein sequence: CASSRAGGRNTQYF.

This clone was observed once. The chain has TRBV13 and TRBJ2-5; weak D call: TRBD2 (6 bases). Germline V gives CDR1 PRHDT, CDR2 FYEKMQ (reference sequence). The CDR3 is 14 residues long. V dropped 5 bases and J dropped 4 bases, with 14 bases sitting between them. The CDR3 DNA reads TGTGCCAGCAGCCGAAATGCGGGATCAGAGACCCAGTACTTC. Protein sequence: CASSRNAGSETQYF. Drawing the rest from reference TRBV13 and TRBJ2-5, the complete variable domain is AAGVIQSPRHLIKEKRETATLKCYPIPRHDTVYWYQQGPGQDPQFLISFYEKMQSDKGSIPDRFSAQQFSDYHSELNMSSLELGDSALYFCASSRNAGSETQYFGPGTRLLVL.

The chain links TRBV7-3 to TRBJ2-1; D is perhaps TRBD2 (5 bases). V was trimmed by 5 bases and J by 9 bases, leaving 20 bases between them. CDR1 and CDR2 from the germline V gene are SGHTA and FQGTGA. The CDR3 is 15 residues long. CDR3 in amino acids: CASSPPTRSIGEQFF. CDR3 sequence (DNA): TGTGCCAGCAGCCCTCCTACTAGGTCAATCGGTGAGCAGTTCTTC.

This chain joins TRBV19 and TRBJ1-6; D unclear. This CDR3 has 14 amino acids. Per germline, CDR1 LNHDA and CDR2 SQIVND (reference sequence). The V end was cut by 3 bases, the J end by 7 bases, with 10 bases between. The CDR3 sequence: CASSIGLENSPLHF. The CDR3 bases are TGTGCCAGTAGTATTGGCCTGGAAAATTCACCCCTCCACTTT.

This clone has a single count. CDR3 nucleotide sequence: TGTGCCAGCAGCCCAGGGTCGGGGAAGGGTACGGTTGGCTACACCTTC. It encodes CASSPGSGKGTVGYTF. The chain combines TRBV7-9 with TRBJ1-2, with a possible D match to TRBD1 (5 bases). This CDR3 has 16 amino acids. Germline V gives CDR1 SEHNR, CDR2 FQNEAQ (reference sequence). Trimming took off 5 bases at V and 7 bases at J, with 23 bases between the two ends.

J is TRBJ2-1 and V is TRBV5-1, with TRBD1 matching over 9 bases. With 0 bases clipped from V and 4 bases from J, the junction kept 2 bases outside the gene matches. The CDR3 consists of 15 residues. Germline V CDR1 and CDR2: SGHRS, YFSETQ. The DNA of the CDR3 is TGCGCCAGCAGCTTGGATGGACAGGGGTACAATGAGCAGTTCTTC. This translates into CASSLDGQGYNEQFF. The entire variable domain, with the rest obtained from reference TRBV5-1 and TRBJ2-1, is as follows: KAGVTQTPRYLIKTRGQQVTLSCSPISGHRSVSWYQQTPGQGLQFLFEYFSETQRNKGNFPGRFSGRQFSNSRSEMNVSTLELGDSALYLCASSLDGQGYNEQFFGPGTRLTVL.

This chain links TRBV3-1 (or the pseudogene TRBV3-2) with TRBJ1-5, with TRBD1 as a possible D gene (6 bases). This CDR3 contains 15 residues. Germline V gene lookup returns CDR1 LGHDT and CDR2 YNNKEL (reference sequence). V was shortened by 2 bases and J by 7 bases, with 15 bases between the two germline ends. CDR3 nucleotide sequence: TGTGCCAGCAGCCAAAGAGGGGGTAAAGACCAGCCCCAGCATTTT. Amino acids: CASSQRGGKDQPQHF.

In DNA form, the CDR3 reads TGTGCCAGCAGCCATCTCCCCGGGGGCGGAGACTTATACAATGAGCAGTTCTTC. This sequence encodes CASSHLPGGGDLYNEQFF. The chain couples TRBV4-2 to TRBJ2-1, with D perhaps assigned TRBD1 or TRBD2 (6 bases each). CDR1 and CDR2 (germline): LGHNA, YNFKEQ. This CDR3 is 18 amino acids long. Trimming cost V 3 bases and J 4 bases, with 22 bases left between them.